The 22 T cell receptor beta chains listed next were all sequenced from one sample in a study of CD8 T cells in ankylosing spondylitis. TCRdb ran MiXCR on the 5' RACE reads and lists one entry per CDR3 protein. The data show about 30,000 distinct CDR3 sequences, 14% seen once. Sequenced input: blood. The receptors derive from a male donor with ankylosing spondylitis or in good health (not recorded which).

This clonotype was observed a few times. CDR3 protein: CASSTGGPTYEQYF. DNA of the CDR3: TGCGCCAGCAGTACAGGGGGTCCCACCTACGAGCAGTACTTC. The chain employs TRBV5-1 and TRBJ2-7, with TRBD1 identical over 8 bases. After removal of 5 bases from V and 2 bases from J, the junction contained 6 bases not matched to a gene. The CDR3 loop spans 14 amino acids. Germline CDR1 reads SGHRS; CDR2 reads YFSETQ.

The chain combines TRBV5-1 with TRBJ2-1; TRBD2 aligns across 8 bases. With 4 bases clipped from V and 8 bases from J, the junction kept 8 bases outside the gene matches. The CDR3 runs 14 residues. The germline gives CDR1 SGHRS, CDR2 YFSETQ. CDR3 sequence: CASSPAGGRYEQFF. Here the CDR3 DNA reads TGCGCCAGCAGCCCGGCGGGGGGCCGGTATGAGCAGTTCTTC.

The sample holds many counts of this clonotype. The chain joins TRBV28 to TRBJ2-7; D may be TRBD2 (5 bases). CDR1 and CDR2 from the germline V gene are MDHEN and SYDVKM. This CDR3 has 12 amino acids. The germline V and J ends were trimmed by 7 bases and 3 bases, with 10 bases remaining between them. DNA for the CDR3: TGTGCCAGCACCTTTCGGGGCTACGAGCAGTACTTC. Its protein product is CASTFRGYEQYF.

This clonotype has more than one count but fewer than ten. This sequence joins TRBV5-1 and TRBJ1-5, with 10 bases identical to TRBD1. V lost 4 bases, J lost 6 bases, and 7 bases stayed unmatched. Germline V gene data show CDR1 as SGHRS and CDR2 as YFSETQ. The CDR3 sequence is 15 residues long. For the CDR3, the DNA is TGCGCCAGCAGCGCGACAGGGGGCTTCGGTCAGCCCCAGCATTTT. It codes for CASSATGGFGQPQHF.

This clonotype appeared a few times. The chain recombines TRBV12-5 with TRBJ2-4; D unresolved. V was shortened by 3 bases and J by 12 bases, with 15 bases between the two germline ends. The CDR3 consists of 13 residues. CDR1 is LGHNT and CDR2 is FRNRAP in the germline V gene. The CDR3 here is CASGFGDQVAQYF. The CDR3 DNA reads as TGTGCTAGTGGTTTCGGTGACCAGGTAGCTCAGTACTTC.

This clonotype was observed a few times. V and J are TRBV7-9 and TRBJ2-1, with 9 bases fitting TRBD2. There are 16 residues in the CDR3. Germline values: CDR1 SEHNR, CDR2 FQNEAQ (reference sequence). The trim removed 6 bases at V and 8 bases at J, leaving 14 bases unmatched. DNA of the CDR3: TGTGCCAGCAGTTCTAAACTAGCGGGCCTGGACGATGAGCAGTTCTTC. Its translation is CASSSKLAGLDDEQFF.

This clonotype has only a few counts. CDR3 region: CASSLSAGRATGELFF. CDR3 in DNA: TGCGCCAGCAGCTTGTCAGCGGGAAGGGCGACCGGGGAGCTGTTTTTT. The chain combines TRBV5-1 with TRBJ2-2; TRBD2 aligns across 7 bases. The CDR3 sequence is 16 residues long. V trimming: 1 base; J trimming: 5 bases; junction bases outside the gene matches: 8. Germline V gene data show CDR1 as SGHRS and CDR2 as YFSETQ.

V is TRBV29-1 and J is TRBJ1-1, with unresolved D. The germline V gene has CDR1 SQVTM and CDR2 ANQGSEA. The CDR3 sequence is 11 residues long. V lost 2 bases and J 4 bases, leaving 5 bases between the germline ends. The CDR3 DNA reads as TGCAGCGTTGAAACAATCACTGAAGCTTTCTTT. It is translated as CSVETITEAFF.

This clonotype was counted a few times. The CDR3, as DNA: TGTGCCAGCAGCCCAGGGACAGGCACACTCTACGAGCAGTACTTC. Protein sequence: CASSPGTGTLYEQYF. The rearrangement links TRBV7-6 to TRBJ2-7, with 8 bases aligning to TRBD1. Germline CDR1 reads SGHVS; CDR2 reads FNYEAQ. The CDR3 covers 15 residues. J lost 3 bases, V lost 5 bases, and 9 bases had no gene match. The full variable domain, its missing parts supplied by reference TRBV7-6 and TRBJ2-7, is GAGVSQSPRYKVTKRGQDVALRCDPISGHVSLYWYRQALGQGPEFLTYFNYEAQQDKSGLPNDRFSAERPEGSISTLTIQRTEQRDSAMYRCASSPGTGTLYEQYFGPGTRLTVT.

This clonotype has a count of ten or more. The V and J genes are TRBV25-1 and TRBJ2-3; 9 bases fit TRBD1. The germline V gene encodes CDR1 MGHDK and CDR2 SYGVNS. CDR3 length: 14 amino acids. The V segment lost 6 bases and the J segment 6 bases; nucleotides outside the gene matches: 7. The DNA for the CDR3 is TGTGCCAGCAGAACAGGGGGCGCAGGGGATACGCAGTATTTT. Encoded protein: CASRTGGAGDTQYF.

This clonotype was observed a handful of times. This chain connects TRBV10-3 to TRBJ2-5, with D perhaps TRBD1 (6 bases). This CDR3 region has 13 residues. With 3 bases removed from V and 3 bases from J, the gap between germline ends came to 8 bases. Germline CDR1 is ENHRY and CDR2 is SYGVKD. The CDR3 loop is CAISDRDKETQYF. The DNA of the CDR3 is TGTGCCATCAGTGACCGGGACAAAGAGACCCAGTACTTC.

This clonotype appeared a few times. V and J are TRBV9 and TRBJ2-1; D unresolved. Germline-derived CDR1 and CDR2 are SGDLS and YYNGEE. Trimming removed 4 bases at V and 0 bases at J, with 8 bases between. The CDR3 spans 14 residues. The CDR3 nucleotides are TGTGCCAGCAGCTCCCTGAGCTCCTACAATGAGCAGTTCTTC. Encoded protein: CASSSLSSYNEQFF.

This clonotype was observed a few times. The chain has TRBV28 and TRBJ2-3, with D maybe TRBD1 (5 bases). CDR3 size: 14 residues. The V end lost 3 bases, the J end lost 3 bases, and 10 bases lay between the germline ends. Germline CDR1 MDHEN, CDR2 SYDVKM. CDR3 loop: CASSFLQGTDTQYF. The CDR3 DNA reads as TGTGCCAGCAGTTTTCTGCAGGGAACAGATACGCAGTATTTT.

This clonotype was seen more than once but under ten times. The rearrangement joins TRBV5-4 to TRBJ2-1; a weak D match, TRBD2 (5 bases). Per germline, CDR1 SGHNT and CDR2 YYREEE (reference sequence). The V end was cut by 0 bases, the J end by 5 bases, with 9 bases between. The CDR3 runs 14 residues. CDR3 coding DNA: TGTGCCAGCAGCTTGGGTGGGAGAGACAATGAGCAGTTCTTC. It codes for CASSLGGRDNEQFF.

A note on this clonotype: Relative to the germline gene, one junction end is altered; a read error may explain this. The chain couples TRBV4-2 to TRBJ2-3; TRBD2 aligns across 7 bases. Germline V CDR1 and CDR2: LGHNA, YNFKEQ. The CDR3 loop spans 14 amino acids. The CDR3 bases are TGTGCCGGCAGCGGGGAAGGTGGGGCAGATACGCAGTATTTT. It encodes CAGSGEGGADTQYF.

V usage is TRBV27 and J usage is TRBJ2-1, with D possibly TRBD2 on 5 matching bases. V was pared by 2 bases and J by 7 bases, with 9 bases between. The length of the CDR3 is 13 residues. Germline V CDR1 and CDR2: MNHEY, SMNVEV (reference sequence). CDR3 residues: CASSLRGWNEQFF. Written as DNA, the CDR3 is TGTGCCAGCAGTTTAAGAGGGTGGAATGAGCAGTTCTTC.

This clonotype was recorded a few times. For the CDR3, the DNA is TGCAGCGTTGAAGAAGGGAACGAGCAGTACGTC. The encoded protein is CSVEEGNEQYV. The rearrangement links TRBV29-1 to TRBJ2-7; D gene ambiguous. V dropped 0 bases and J dropped 5 bases, with 5 bases sitting between them. Germline V lookup: CDR1 SQVTM, CDR2 ANQGSEA. The CDR3 is made up of 11 amino acids.

A few counts support this clonotype. The rearrangement joins TRBV4-3 to TRBJ1-4, with D possibly TRBD1 on 5 matching bases. The germline gives CDR1 LGHNA, CDR2 YSLEER. The CDR3 has 16 residues. Trimming pared 3 bases from V and 7 bases from J, leaving 18 bases between. CDR3 sequence: CASSQTPARASEKLFF. CDR3 bases: TGCGCCAGCAGCCAGACCCCGGCCAGGGCAAGTGAAAAACTGTTTTTT.

The chain links TRBV28 to TRBJ1-1, with D hard to call. Germline-derived CDR1 and CDR2 are MDHEN and SYDVKM. This CDR3 spans 13 amino acids. V lost 7 bases and J lost 8, with 17 bases in between. CDR3 loop: CASTTLGQKEAFF. The CDR3 nucleotides are TGTGCCAGCACCACCCTCGGCCAAAAGGAAGCTTTCTTT.

V gene TRBV5-1 combines with J gene TRBJ1-2; perhaps TRBD1 as D (6 bases). The CDR3 is 15 residues long. The V gene lost 6 bases and the J gene lost 4 bases, with 19 bases spanning the gap. In germline, CDR1 is SGHRS, CDR2 YFSETQ. The CDR3 bases are TGCGCCAGCACCTTATCGGACAGTTCCTCCTATGGCTACACCTTC. This sequence encodes CASTLSDSSSYGYTF.

This clonotype has just a few counts. The chain recombines TRBV6-6 with TRBJ1-1; D uncertain. The CDR3 extends over 14 amino acids. Between the trimmed V and J ends, which lost 1 base and 6 bases, there was a span of 12 bases. Germline V CDR1 and CDR2: MNHNY, SVGAGI (reference sequence). The chain's CDR3 is CASSYFGEDAEAFF. The CDR3 DNA sequence: TGTGCCAGCAGTTACTTTGGGGAAGACGCTGAAGCTTTCTTT.

This chain connects TRBV6-6 to TRBJ1-1, with 12 positions matching TRBD1. CDR1 and CDR2 from the germline V gene are MNHNY and SVGAGI (reference sequence). Unmatched junction bases numbered 8, after V lost 6 bases and J lost 3 bases. The CDR3 has 16 residues. The CDR3 loop reads CASRKPGQGADTEAFF. The CDR3 coding sequence is TGTGCCAGCAGGAAACCGGGACAGGGGGCTGACACTGAAGCTTTCTTT.